This T cell receptor beta chain was observed in a study of blood T cells in healthy people across ages. Whole-study results and caveats: Per-million-T-cell TCR beta diversity fell roughly linearly with age.

This CDR3 region has 12 residues. The V gene's germline CDR1 is SQVTM and CDR2 ANQGSEA. J lost 7 bases, V lost 5 bases, and 7 bases had no gene match. A second 7 to 11 cycle PCR used barcoded and J-beta primers. TCRdb reanalysed the 5' RACE reads using MiXCR and keeps one entry per CDR3 protein. Of some 760,000 distinct CDR3 sequences listed, around 25% were seen once; the top ten hold roughly 9%. The individuals who served as donors were healthy Caucasians living in Russia, aged roughly 6 to 90. Isolation recovered at least 7 million PBMCs from every sample. There are a few counts of this clonotype. Its antigen is unknown. The sample was also linked to a second study, of T cells of mothers and their children.

Sample: blood. The TCR originated in a boy under 18 in good health. The V and J genes are TRBV29-1 and TRBJ1-2; 7 nucleotides align to TRBD1. The CDR3 here is CSVPTGNGGYTF. CDR3 DNA: TGCAGCGTTCCGACAGGGAATGGTGGCTACACCTTC.